What follows are 25 T cell receptor beta chains derived from one specimen sequenced in a study of cytomegalovirus exposure and HLA in healthy donors. The PCR made use of 60 Vbeta and 13 Jbeta primers. Clones were sequenced by immunoSEQ multiplex PCR, and TCRdb holds only the in-frame ones, with some missing. The sample records 180,000 or so clones, about 80% being singletons. The sequenced sample consisted of PBMCs. These receptors all stem from a woman aged 25-40 years in good health and CMV-seronegative.

The genes are TRBV5-6 and TRBJ1-2; tentative D call: TRBD1 (5 bases). The CDR3 covers 12 residues. CDR1 SGHDT and CDR2 YYEEEE come from the germline V gene. V was cut by 2 bases and J by 8 bases, with 10 bases left in between. The CDR3 loop reads CASSFPGGGYTF. Written as DNA, the CDR3 is TGTGCCAGCAGCTTCCCCGGGGGGGGCTACACCTTC.

The rearrangement joins TRBV7-2 to TRBJ2-7; D is uncertain. CDR1 and CDR2 from the germline V gene are SGHTA and FQGNSA. There are 14 residues in the CDR3. V lost 4 bases and J 2 bases, leaving 12 bases between the germline ends. CDR3 coding DNA: TGTGCCAGCAGCTCGTCCCCGCGAGCCTACGAGCAGTACTTC. Amino acid sequence: CASSSSPRAYEQYF.

The V gene is TRBV7-9, the J gene TRBJ1-4; D gene ambiguous. CDR1 and CDR2 from the germline V gene are SEHNR and FQNEAQ (reference sequence). V lost 1 base and J 5 bases, leaving 5 bases between the germline ends. The CDR3 totals 13 residues. Here the CDR3 DNA reads TGTGCCAGCAGCTTAGGAGAGAATGAAAAACTGTTTTTT. As protein: CASSLGENEKLFF.

The chain employs TRBV7-2 and TRBJ1-2; perhaps TRBD1 as D (6 bases). Looked up from germline, CDR1 is SGHTA and CDR2 is FQGNSA. The CDR3 spans 16 residues. V lost 5 bases to trimming and J lost 7 bases, with 23 bases between them. The CDR3 reads CASSPQGNVLTSGYTF. The CDR3 region has the DNA TGTGCCAGCAGCCCACAGGGTAATGTCTTGACGTCTGGCTACACCTTC.

The V call is TRBV5-1, the J call TRBJ2-7; 7 bases line up with TRBD1. Germline-derived CDR1 and CDR2 are SGHRS and YFSETQ. The CDR3 runs to 13 residues. Trimming at V came to 5 bases and at J to 0 bases, leaving 2 bases not matched to a gene. DNA for the CDR3: TGCGCCAGCAGGGGACAGAGCTCCTACGAGCAGTACTTC. It encodes CASRGQSSYEQYF.

The genes are TRBV6-4 and TRBJ2-2; 9 nucleotides match TRBD2. Germline V gives CDR1 MRHNA, CDR2 SNTAGT. This CDR3 region has 16 residues. Losses at the gene ends were 2 bases for V and 7 bases for J; bases not matched to a gene: 8. The chain's CDR3 is CASSDLRGGQSGELFF. For the CDR3, the DNA is TGTGCCAGCAGTGACCTGCGGGGGGGCCAGAGCGGGGAGCTGTTTTTT.

The chain is built from TRBV5-1 and TRBJ2-1, with 8 positions matching TRBD2. This CDR3 comprises 14 residues. Per germline, CDR1 SGHRS and CDR2 YFSETQ. The V segment lost 4 bases and the J segment 9 bases; nucleotides outside the gene matches: 9. As DNA, the CDR3 is TGCGCCAGCAGCGGGGACGGGGGGGCCCCTGAGCAGTTCTTC. Translated: CASSGDGGAPEQFF.

The chain is built from TRBV7-3 and TRBJ2-5; 8 positions match TRBD2. V lost 5 bases to trimming and J lost 4 bases; unmatched junction nucleotides: 6. The CDR3 has 14 amino acids. Germline V gives CDR1 SGHTA, CDR2 FQGTGA. CDR3 protein: CASSPGGGRETQYF. The CDR3 DNA reads as TGTGCCAGCAGCCCCGGCGGGGGGAGAGAGACCCAGTACTTC.

The chain combines TRBV9 with TRBJ2-1; 7 bases agree with TRBD2. There are 16 residues in the CDR3. Germline V gene data show CDR1 as SGDLS and CDR2 as YYNGEE. V dropped 3 bases and J dropped 7; count of bases not matched to a gene: 13. The CDR3 nucleotides are TGTGCCAGCAGCGCCTATTCGGGGGGTGGGCGTAATGAGCAGTTCTTC. Translated: CASSAYSGGGRNEQFF.

This clone came up a few times. CDR3 region: CASSFDRGNTIYF. The CDR3 DNA sequence: TGTGCCAGCAGCTTCGACAGGGGAAACACCATATATTTT. V usage is TRBV7-9 and J usage is TRBJ1-3; maybe TRBD1 (6 bases). The germline V gene encodes CDR1 SEHNR and CDR2 FQNEAQ (reference sequence). The CDR3 spans 13 residues. The ends were cut back, 3 bases at V and 4 bases at J, with 7 bases in the middle.

The chain links TRBV30 to TRBJ1-4; 7 bases map to TRBD1. This CDR3 has 16 amino acids. Germline V gene data show CDR1 as GTSNPN and CDR2 as SVGIG (reference sequence). J lost 4 bases, V lost 0 bases, and 8 bases had no gene match. The CDR3 protein is CAWSVIGGQVNEKLFF. In DNA form, the CDR3 reads TGTGCCTGGAGTGTAATAGGTGGACAGGTTAATGAAAAACTGTTTTTT.

The chain carries TRBV19 and TRBJ1-5, with 8 bases lining up with TRBD1. Per germline, CDR1 LNHDA and CDR2 SQIVND (reference sequence). V lost 3 bases and J lost 0; bases outside the gene matches: 13. The CDR3 runs to 19 residues. CDR3 DNA sequence: TGTGCCAGTAGTATTAGACCGGACAGGGCCTATTATAGCAATCAGCCCCAGCATTTT. This gives the protein CASSIRPDRAYYSNQPQHF.

The chain uses TRBV5-1 and TRBJ2-7; tentative D call: TRBD2 (6 bases). Deletions cut 0 bases from V and 0 bases from J, with 7 bases between. CDR3 length equals 14 residues. Germline CDR1 and CDR2: SGHRS and YFSETQ. CDR3 protein: CASSLGGTSYEQYF. The CDR3 nucleotides read TGCGCCAGCAGCTTGGGCGGGACCTCCTACGAGCAGTACTTC.

This rearrangement joins TRBV7-2 to TRBJ2-7, with 7 bases matching TRBD1. The CDR3 consists of 15 residues. Trimming cost V 1 base and J 1 base; bases outside gene matches: 4. Germline V gives CDR1 SGHTA, CDR2 FQGNSA. CDR3 DNA sequence: TGTGCCAGCAGCTTAGGGACAGGCGTTTCCTACGAGCAGTACTTC. It codes for CASSLGTGVSYEQYF.

The genes are TRBV11-2 and TRBJ2-5, with 14 nucleotides matching TRBD2. This CDR3 has 16 amino acids. With 5 bases clipped from V and 1 base from J, the junction kept 3 bases outside the gene matches. Germline values: CDR1 SGHAT, CDR2 FQNNGV. The CDR3 sequence is CASSLGTSGGQETQYF. The CDR3 coding sequence is TGTGCCAGCAGCCTTGGGACTAGCGGGGGCCAAGAGACCCAGTACTTC.

The chain carries TRBV6-1 and TRBJ2-7, with D perhaps matching TRBD2 (6 bases). CDR3 size: 15 residues. The ends were cut back, 7 bases at V and 6 bases at J, with 22 bases in the middle. Germline values: CDR1 MNHNS, CDR2 SASEGT. CDR3 protein: CASTGAGTVLGEQYF. The CDR3 DNA is TGTGCCAGCACCGGCGCGGGGACTGTTTTGGGCGAGCAGTACTTC.

This chain links TRBV6-5 with TRBJ2-1; TRBD1 matches 7 bases. The CDR3 totals 14 residues. After removal of 3 bases from V and 6 bases from J, the junction contained 5 bases not matched to a gene. Germline V gene sequence: CDR1 MNHEY, CDR2 SVGAGI. CDR3 in amino acids: CASSYTGVGNEQFF. The DNA for the CDR3 is TGTGCCAGCAGTTATACAGGGGTAGGCAATGAGCAGTTCTTC.

The chain combines TRBV28 with TRBJ1-1, with D possibly TRBD1 on 6 matching bases. The V and J ends lost 3 bases and 1 base respectively, with 9 bases between them. The length of the CDR3 is 14 residues. Germline CDR1 MDHEN, CDR2 SYDVKM. Here the CDR3 DNA reads TGTGCCAGCAGTTTCGGGGGGCCGAACACTGAAGCTTTCTTT. Its translation is CASSFGGPNTEAFF.

The chain combines TRBV29-1 with TRBJ2-1; 7 bases fit TRBD1. In germline, CDR1 is SQVTM, CDR2 ANQGSEA. With V trimmed by 7 bases and J by 8 bases, 11 bases remained unmatched. The CDR3 consists of 13 residues. CDR3 protein: CSARGQVLDEQFF. As DNA, the CDR3 is TGCAGCGCCCGTGGACAGGTGTTGGATGAGCAGTTCTTC.

The chain joins TRBV10-1 to TRBJ1-5; D is uncertain. Germline CDR1 is WNHNN and CDR2 is SYGVQD (reference sequence). V shed 0 bases and J shed 4 bases, with 16 bases lying between them. The CDR3 loop spans 17 amino acids. The CDR3 reads CASSESQGSTENQPQHF. CDR3 DNA sequence: TGCGCCAGCAGTGAGTCGCAAGGGAGCACTGAAAATCAGCCCCAGCATTTT.

This clone was counted once. At one boundary the junction diverges from the germline segment, which might be a read error. CDR3 sequence (DNA): TGTGCCGGCAGTCCACTCAGGGGGAATTACGAGCAGTACTTC. It yields the protein CAGSPLRGNYEQYF. The gene calls are TRBV6-5 and TRBJ2-7, with TRBD1 matching over 7 bases. The CDR3 totals 14 residues. Germline loops: CDR1 MNHEY, CDR2 SVGAGI.

This chain connects TRBV7-7 to TRBJ1-2; 7 bases are a match to TRBD1. Germline loops: CDR1 SSHAT, CDR2 FNYEAQ (reference sequence). CDR3 size: 11 residues. The CDR3 spells CAPGQAEGYTF. The CDR3 DNA follows: TGTGCTCCCGGACAGGCAGAAGGCTACACCTTC.

The chain links TRBV7-9 to TRBJ1-4; D call uncertain. In germline, CDR1 is SEHNR, CDR2 FQNEAQ (reference sequence). V gave up 3 bases and J gave up 4 bases, with 9 bases separating them. This CDR3 has 14 residues. CDR3 nucleotide sequence: TGTGCCAGCAGCTTGGGAGGGTTTAATGAAAAACTGTTTTTT. It encodes CASSLGGFNEKLFF. Using reference TRBV7-9 and TRBJ1-4 for the parts outside the CDR3, the full variable domain is DTGVSQNPRHKITKRGQNVTFRCDPISEHNRLYWYRQTLGQGPEFLTYFQNEAQLEKSRLLSDRFSAERPKGSFSTLEIQRTEQGDSAMYLCASSLGGFNEKLFFGSGTQLSVL.

The chain joins TRBV5-6 to TRBJ2-7; no reliable D call. The V gene lost 0 bases and the J gene lost 4 bases, with 8 bases spanning the gap. CDR3 length: 13 residues. Germline CDR1 and CDR2: SGHDT and YYEEEE. The CDR3 coding sequence is TGTGCCAGCAGCTTGGGCTCAGTTTACGAGCAGTACTTC. Translated: CASSLGSVYEQYF.

The rearrangement joins TRBV30 to TRBJ1-4; TRBD1 matches 9 bases. There are 15 residues in the CDR3. The trim removed 2 bases at V and 7 bases at J, leaving 8 bases unmatched. Looked up from germline, CDR1 is GTSNPN and CDR2 is SVGIG (reference sequence). The CDR3 sequence: CAWSTGQGGGEKLFF. Written as DNA, the CDR3 is TGTGCCTGGAGTACGGGACAGGGTGGAGGTGAAAAACTGTTTTTT.